The rows below give T cell receptor beta chains drawn from one sample of a study of human T cells and chemical hapten exposure. TCRdb called the RACE reads again in MiXCR, with one record for every CDR3 protein. The table records some 89,000 distinct CDR3 sequences, roughly 10% of them present only once. The sequences come from whole blood, collected in connection with sensitization to the hapten diphenylcyclopropenone (DPC). These receptors originate from a woman in her twenties or thirties with alopecia areata. Some clones in this sample may be carry-over from other donors' samples. Both conserved end residues are part of each CDR3. The D gene is left open where the match is weak. A row's size may be missing; if present it is once, few, many or a size class.

TRBV7-9	many	TRBJ1-3	NA	CASSFTGGSGNTIYF	TGTGCCAGCAGCTTTACAGGAGGCTCTGGAAACACCATATATTTT
TRBV12-3/TRBV12-4	few	TRBJ1-5	NA	CASSFGISNQPQHF	TGTGCCAGCAGTTTCGGGATTAGCAATCAGCCCCAGCATTTT
TRBV5-1	many	TRBJ2-3	NA	CASRTSSTDTQYF	TGCGCCAGCAGGACATCTAGCACAGATACGCAGTATTTT
TRBV2	few	TRBJ2-2	NA	CASSREPNTGELFF	TGTGCCAGCTCCCGGGAACCGAACACCGGGGAGCTGTTTTTT
TRBV4-2	few	TRBJ2-2	TRBD2	CASSQDAPGTSGGIYTGELFF	TGTGCCAGCAGCCAAGATGCGCCCGGGACTAGCGGGGGGATCTACACCGGGGAGCTGTTTTTT
TRBV5-1	few	TRBJ1-3	NA	CASSLDRAGNTVYF	TGCGCCAGCAGCTTGGACAGGGCCGGAAACACCGTATATTTT
TRBV28	NA	TRBJ1-5	NA	CASRISGTPNQPQHF	TGTGCCAGCAGAATTTCCGGGACACCTAATCAGCCCCAGCATTTT
TRBV7-9	once	TRBJ1-4	TRBD1	CASSFGTANNEKLFF	TGTGCCAGCAGTTTTGGGACAGCCAATAATGAAAAACTGTTTTTT
TRBV6-6	many	TRBJ1-6	NA	CASSVDGGISPLHF	TGTGCCAGCAGTGTCGACGGAGGGATTTCACCCCTCCACTTT
TRBV6-5	few	TRBJ1-1	NA	CASSYSAESAAFF	TGTGCCAGCAGTTACTCGGCCGAATCTGCAGCTTTCTTT
TRBV10-3	many	TRBJ2-7	NA	CAISELSYEQYF	TGTGCCATCAGTGAGTTATCCTACGAGCAGTACTTC
TRBV6-5	many	TRBJ1-6	NA	CASSYQAPRGSYNSPLHF	TGTGCCAGCAGTTACCAGGCACCTCGGGGTTCCTATAATTCACCCCTCCACTTT
TRBV11-2	many	TRBJ2-1	NA	CASSLDQVAEQFF	TGTGCCAGCAGCTTAGATCAAGTAGCGGAGCAGTTCTTC
TRBV20-1	many	TRBJ1-5	NA	CSAIQDSNQPQHF	TGCAGTGCTATACAGGATAGCAATCAGCCCCAGCATTTT